Sequencing of this T cell receptor beta chain was carried out in a study of blood T cell repertoires in COVID-19. About the research overall: Whether acute or convalescent, the COVID-19 samples came from the United States, Italy and Spain. In each case, the material was cDNA or gDNA derived from T cells, B-cell-depleted T cells, or PBMCs.

Adults between roughly 18 and 90 years of age took part from 20 to 25 US areas. Clinical histories supplied by participants themselves formed the basis of cohort assignment. The CDR3 loop spans 15 amino acids. Trimming removed 0 bases at V and 3 bases at J, with 11 bases between. CDR1 is LGHDT and CDR2 is YNNKEL in the germline V gene (reference sequence). Libraries were prepared by immunoSEQ multiplex PCR; TCRdb keeps only in-frame clonotypes and omits some of them. The sample holds approximately 100,000 clones, 80% to 90% seen once. The chain uses TRBV3-1 (or the pseudogene TRBV3-2) and TRBJ1-2; D is ambiguous. The receptor was isolated from a woman aged 45-65 years who had recovered from COVID-19. The sequenced sample was PBMCs or T cells enriched from blood (not recorded which). This CDR3 is CASSQDQVADYGYTF. The CDR3 nucleotides are TGTGCCAGCAGCCAAGATCAGGTGGCAGACTATGGCTACACCTTC.